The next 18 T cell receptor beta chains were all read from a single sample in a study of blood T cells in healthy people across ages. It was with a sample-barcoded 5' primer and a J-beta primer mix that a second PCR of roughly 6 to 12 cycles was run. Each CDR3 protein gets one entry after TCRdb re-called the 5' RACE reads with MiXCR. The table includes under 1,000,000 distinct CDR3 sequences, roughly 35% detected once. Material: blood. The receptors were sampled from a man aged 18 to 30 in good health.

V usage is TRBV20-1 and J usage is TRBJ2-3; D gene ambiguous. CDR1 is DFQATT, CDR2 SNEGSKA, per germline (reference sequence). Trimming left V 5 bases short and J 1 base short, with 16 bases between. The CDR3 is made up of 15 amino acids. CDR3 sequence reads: CSAEDGNLRTDTQYF. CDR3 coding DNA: TGCAGTGCTGAGGACGGAAATCTACGCACAGATACGCAGTATTTT.

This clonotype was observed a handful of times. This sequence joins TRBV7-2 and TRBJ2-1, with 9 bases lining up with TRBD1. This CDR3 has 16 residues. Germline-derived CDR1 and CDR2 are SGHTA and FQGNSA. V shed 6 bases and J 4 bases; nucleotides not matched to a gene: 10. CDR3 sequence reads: CASRLAGTGTYNEQFF. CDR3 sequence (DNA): TGTGCCAGCAGACTAGCCGGGACAGGGACTTACAATGAGCAGTTCTTC.

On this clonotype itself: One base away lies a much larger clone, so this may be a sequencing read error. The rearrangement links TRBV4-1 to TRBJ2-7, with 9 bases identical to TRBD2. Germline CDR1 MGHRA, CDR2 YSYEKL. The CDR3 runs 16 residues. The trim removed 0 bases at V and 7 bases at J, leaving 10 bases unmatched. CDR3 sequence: CASSQDPAGGGNEQYF. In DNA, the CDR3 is TGCGCCAGCAGCCAAGATCCAGCGGGGGGAGGGAATGAGCAGTACTTC.

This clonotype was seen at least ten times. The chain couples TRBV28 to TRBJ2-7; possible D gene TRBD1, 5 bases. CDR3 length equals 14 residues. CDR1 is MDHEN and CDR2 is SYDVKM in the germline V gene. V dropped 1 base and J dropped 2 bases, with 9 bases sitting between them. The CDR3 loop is CASSLSGQAYEQYF. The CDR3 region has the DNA TGTGCCAGCAGTTTATCAGGGCAGGCCTACGAGCAGTACTTC.

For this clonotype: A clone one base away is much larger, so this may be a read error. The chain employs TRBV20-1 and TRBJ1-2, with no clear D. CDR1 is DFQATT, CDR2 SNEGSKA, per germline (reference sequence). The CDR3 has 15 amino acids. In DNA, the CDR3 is TGCAGTGCCATTAGGCCCGGGATTGGATCCTATAGCTACACCTTC. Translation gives CSAIRPGIGSYSYTF.

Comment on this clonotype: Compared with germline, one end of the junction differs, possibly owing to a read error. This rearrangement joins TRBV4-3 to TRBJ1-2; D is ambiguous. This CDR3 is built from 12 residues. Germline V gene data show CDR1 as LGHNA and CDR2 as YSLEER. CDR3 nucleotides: TGCGCCAGCACCCAAGACAACTATGACTACACCTTC. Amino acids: CASTQDNYDYTF.

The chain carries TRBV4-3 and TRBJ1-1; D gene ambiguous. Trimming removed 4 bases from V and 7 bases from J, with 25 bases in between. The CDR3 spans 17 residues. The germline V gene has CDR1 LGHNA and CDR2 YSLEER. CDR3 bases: TGCGCCAGCAGCCCCGCTCTGGTGACGGGGTGGTCTCATGAAGCTTTCTTT. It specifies CASSPALVTGWSHEAFF.

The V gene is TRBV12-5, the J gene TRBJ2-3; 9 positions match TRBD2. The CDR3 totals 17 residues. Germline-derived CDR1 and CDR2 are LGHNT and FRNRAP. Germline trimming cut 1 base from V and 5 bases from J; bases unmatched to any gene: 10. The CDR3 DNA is TGTGCTAGTGGTTTGGGGTCTAGCGGGGATGGTAAAGATACGCAGTATTTT. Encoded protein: CASGLGSSGDGKDTQYF. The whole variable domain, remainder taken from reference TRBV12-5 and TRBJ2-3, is DARVTQTPRHKVTEMGQEVTMRCQPILGHNTVFWYRQTMMQGLELLAYFRNRAPLDDSGMPKDRFSAEMPDATLATLKIQPSEPRDSAVYFCASGLGSSGDGKDTQYFGPGTRLTVL.

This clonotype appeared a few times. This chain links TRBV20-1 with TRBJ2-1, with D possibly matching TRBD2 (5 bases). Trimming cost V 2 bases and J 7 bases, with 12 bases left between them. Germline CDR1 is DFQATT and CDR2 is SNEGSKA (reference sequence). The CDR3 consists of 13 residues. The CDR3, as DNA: TGCAGTGCTAGATCCTGGACTGAGAATGAGCAGTTCTTC. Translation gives CSARSWTENEQFF.

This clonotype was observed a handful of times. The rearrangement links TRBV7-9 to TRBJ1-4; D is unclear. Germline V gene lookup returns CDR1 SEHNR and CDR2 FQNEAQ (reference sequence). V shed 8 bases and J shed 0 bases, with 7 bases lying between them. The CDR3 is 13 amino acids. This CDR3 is CASQPTTNEKLFF. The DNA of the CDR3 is TGTGCCAGCCAACCTACAACTAATGAAAAACTGTTTTTT.

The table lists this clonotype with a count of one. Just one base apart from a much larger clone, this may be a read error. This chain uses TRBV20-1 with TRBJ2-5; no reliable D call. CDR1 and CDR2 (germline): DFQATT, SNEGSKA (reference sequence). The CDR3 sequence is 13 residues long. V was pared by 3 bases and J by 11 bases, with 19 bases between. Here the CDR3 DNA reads TGCAGTGCTAGGGGCCACTGGAACGATGAGCAGTACTTC. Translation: CSARGHWNDEQYF.

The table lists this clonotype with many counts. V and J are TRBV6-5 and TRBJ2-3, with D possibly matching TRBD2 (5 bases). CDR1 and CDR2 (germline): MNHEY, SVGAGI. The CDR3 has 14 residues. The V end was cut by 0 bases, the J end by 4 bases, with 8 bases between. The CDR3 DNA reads TGTGCCAGCAGTTACTCATCCGGGGCAGATACGCAGTATTTT. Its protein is CASSYSSGADTQYF.

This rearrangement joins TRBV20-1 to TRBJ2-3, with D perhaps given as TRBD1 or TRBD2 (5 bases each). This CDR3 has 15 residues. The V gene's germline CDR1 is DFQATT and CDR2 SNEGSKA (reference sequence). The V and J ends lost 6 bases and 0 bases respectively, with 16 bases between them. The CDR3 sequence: CSANARGVSTDTQYF. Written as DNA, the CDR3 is TGCAGTGCGAATGCCCGAGGGGTCAGCACAGATACGCAGTATTTT.

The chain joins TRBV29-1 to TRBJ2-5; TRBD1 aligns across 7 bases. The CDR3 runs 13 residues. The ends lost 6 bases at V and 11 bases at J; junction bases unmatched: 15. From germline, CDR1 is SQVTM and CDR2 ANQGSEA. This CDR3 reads CSVPTGFTGEQYF. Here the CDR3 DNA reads TGCAGCGTGCCGACCGGGTTCACAGGGGAGCAGTACTTC.

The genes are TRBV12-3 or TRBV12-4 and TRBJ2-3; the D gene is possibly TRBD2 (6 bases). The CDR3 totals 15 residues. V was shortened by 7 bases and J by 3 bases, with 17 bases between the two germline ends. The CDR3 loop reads CASNDRGTKTDTQYF. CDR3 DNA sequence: TGTGCCAGCAACGACCGGGGGACGAAGACAGATACGCAGTATTTT.

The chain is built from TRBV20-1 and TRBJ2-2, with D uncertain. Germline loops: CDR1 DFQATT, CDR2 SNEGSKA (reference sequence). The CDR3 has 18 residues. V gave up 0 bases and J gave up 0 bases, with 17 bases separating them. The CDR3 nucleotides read TGCAGTGCTAGAGACCGGTTATTGGGCAGCACGAACACCGGGGAGCTGTTTTTT. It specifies CSARDRLLGSTNTGELFF.

The CDR3 loop is CASRVLSTADNEQFF. CDR3 DNA: TGTGCCAGCAGAGTCCTATCGACAGCCGACAATGAGCAGTTCTTC. The chain couples TRBV6-5 to TRBJ2-1, with a weak D call TRBD1 (5 bases). The CDR3 consists of 15 residues. Between the trimmed V and J ends, which lost 6 bases and 5 bases, there was a span of 17 bases. Germline V gene data show CDR1 as MNHEY and CDR2 as SVGAGI.

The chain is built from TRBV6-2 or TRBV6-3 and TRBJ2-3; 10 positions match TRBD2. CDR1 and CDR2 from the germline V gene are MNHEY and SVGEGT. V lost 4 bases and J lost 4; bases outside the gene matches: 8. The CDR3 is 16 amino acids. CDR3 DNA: TGTGCCAGCAGTTCTTCCCGCAGCGGGGGGGCAGATACGCAGTATTTT. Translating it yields CASSSSRSGGADTQYF.